The subject of this entry is one T cell receptor beta chain. What it binds is not known. Genes here carry mouse names. The data stem from a study of tissue T cells after allogeneic stem cell transplantation. Study results and caveats: Across patients, clones rarely overlapped, yet motif clusters were shared tissue-specifically.

As for time point: mouse harvest day 14 after allogeneic transplant. Mouse grafts combined 10^7 T-cell-depleted bone marrow cells with 10^6 splenic CD5+ T cells. The protocol was immunoSEQ multiplex PCR, while the TCRdb copy is restricted to in-frame clones and leaves out a portion. The repertoire holds about 1,900 clones, 35% to 55% seen once, with about a quarter in the top ten. The TCR was taken from a female BALB/c mouse given C57BL/6 T cells with graft-versus-host disease after an allogeneic hematopoietic cell transplant. Sequenced: lymph node tissue.

The CDR3 protein is CASSLEGSEQYF. Incomplete CDR3 DNA: TGTGCAAGCAGCTTAGAAGGGAGTGAACAGTAC. This chain joins TRBV16 and TRBJ2-7; D not certain. With the read ending 1 residue before the CDR3 end, the germline J gene is used to fill in that end. V was shortened by 0 bases and J by 6 bases, with 6 bases between the two germline ends. The CDR3 is made up of 12 amino acids. Germline CDR1 SGHSA, CDR2 FRNQAP.